This T cell receptor (beta chain) was documented in a study of post-analysis software for immune sequencing data. Sequencing libraries made from TCR beta cDNA carried unique molecular identifiers. TCRdb re-derived calls from the PCR reads in MiXCR, one entry per CDR3 protein. This sample has roughly 580,000 distinct CDR3 sequences, with 40% to 50% found just once. The V and J ends lost 5 bases and 6 bases respectively, with 12 bases between them. CDR1 and CDR2 (germline): SGHTA, FQGNSA. This CDR3 comprises 13 residues. Remarks on this clonotype: Its antigen is currently unknown.

General study findings and limits: When patients were compared with controls, four or five TRBV segments were more frequent, TRBV5-6, TRBV5-1 and TRBV20-1 among them.

The TCR comes from a girl aged 5 to 17 with multiple sclerosis. V and J are TRBV7-2 and TRBJ2-3, with D unresolved. What was sequenced was blood. CDR3 bases: TGTGCCAGCAGCCAAATCGTGGTTGATACGCAGTATTTT. Its translation is CASSQIVVDTQYF.